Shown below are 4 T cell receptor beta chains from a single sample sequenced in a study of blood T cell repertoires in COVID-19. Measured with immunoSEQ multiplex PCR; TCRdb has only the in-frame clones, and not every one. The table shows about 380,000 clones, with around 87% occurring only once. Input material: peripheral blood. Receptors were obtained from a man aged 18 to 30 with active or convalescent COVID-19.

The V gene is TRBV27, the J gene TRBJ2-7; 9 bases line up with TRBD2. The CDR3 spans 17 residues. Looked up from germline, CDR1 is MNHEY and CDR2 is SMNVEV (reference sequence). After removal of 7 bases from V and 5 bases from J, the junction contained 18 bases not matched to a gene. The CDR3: CASTQSPVAGVLDEQYF. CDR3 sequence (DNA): TGTGCCAGCACTCAAAGTCCGGTAGCGGGAGTACTTGACGAGCAGTACTTC.

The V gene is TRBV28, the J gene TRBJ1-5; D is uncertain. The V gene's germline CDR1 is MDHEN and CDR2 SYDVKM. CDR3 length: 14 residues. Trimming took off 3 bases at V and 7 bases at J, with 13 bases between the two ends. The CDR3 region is CASSLGGGRQPQHF. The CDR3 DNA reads TGTGCCAGCAGTTTGGGAGGAGGTCGACAGCCCCAGCATTTT.

CDR3 sequence (DNA): TGTGCCAGTAGTACCACCGGGACAGGGGGTCCAGATACGCAGTATTTT. Encoded protein: CASSTTGTGGPDTQYF. V is TRBV19 and J is TRBJ2-3; 11 bases are a match to TRBD1. This CDR3 contains 16 residues. V shed 4 bases and J 4 bases; nucleotides not matched to a gene: 7. Germline V lookup: CDR1 LNHDA, CDR2 SQIVND (reference sequence).

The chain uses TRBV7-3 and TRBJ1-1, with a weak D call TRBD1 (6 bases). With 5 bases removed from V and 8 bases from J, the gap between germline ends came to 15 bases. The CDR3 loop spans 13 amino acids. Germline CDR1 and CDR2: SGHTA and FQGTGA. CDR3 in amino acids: CASSPTGIDEAFF. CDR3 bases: TGTGCCAGCAGCCCCACAGGGATTGACGAAGCTTTCTTT.